Listed here is a single T cell receptor beta chain. The antigen remains unidentified. These data are taken from a study of cytomegalovirus exposure and HLA in healthy donors. Study outcomes and limitations: Follow-up analysis found HLA locus-dependent TCR association rates, highest for DRB1 and lowest for HLA-C.

The CDR3 covers 14 residues. From germline, CDR1 is SNHLY and CDR2 FYNNEI. Amplification used 60 Vbeta primers and 13 Jbeta primers. Clones were read by immunoSEQ multiplex PCR, and TCRdb kept only the in-frame ones, dropping some. The sample records about 210,000 clones, around four fifths being singletons. The sequence was collected from a woman aged 45 to 65 in good health and CMV-seropositive. The chain couples TRBV2 to TRBJ2-5; TRBD1 matches 8 bases. Matching the DNA end better, TRBJ2-7 makes the J call doubtful. The sequenced sample was PBMCs. The CDR3 here is CASNPGTGRYEQYF. The DNA for the CDR3 is TGTGCCAGCAACCCAGGGACAGGACGATACGAGCAGTACTTC.